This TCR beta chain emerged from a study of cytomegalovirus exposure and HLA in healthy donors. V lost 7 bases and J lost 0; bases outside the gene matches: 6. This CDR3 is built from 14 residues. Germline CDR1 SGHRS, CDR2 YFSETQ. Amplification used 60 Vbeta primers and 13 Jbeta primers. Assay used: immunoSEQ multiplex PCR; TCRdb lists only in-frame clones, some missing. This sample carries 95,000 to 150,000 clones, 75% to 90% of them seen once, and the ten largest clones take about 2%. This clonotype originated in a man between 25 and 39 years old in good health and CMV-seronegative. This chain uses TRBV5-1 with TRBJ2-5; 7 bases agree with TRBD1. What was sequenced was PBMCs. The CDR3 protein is CASGRGQHQETQYF. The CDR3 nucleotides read TGCGCCAGCGGACGGGGACAGCACCAAGAGACCCAGTACTTC.